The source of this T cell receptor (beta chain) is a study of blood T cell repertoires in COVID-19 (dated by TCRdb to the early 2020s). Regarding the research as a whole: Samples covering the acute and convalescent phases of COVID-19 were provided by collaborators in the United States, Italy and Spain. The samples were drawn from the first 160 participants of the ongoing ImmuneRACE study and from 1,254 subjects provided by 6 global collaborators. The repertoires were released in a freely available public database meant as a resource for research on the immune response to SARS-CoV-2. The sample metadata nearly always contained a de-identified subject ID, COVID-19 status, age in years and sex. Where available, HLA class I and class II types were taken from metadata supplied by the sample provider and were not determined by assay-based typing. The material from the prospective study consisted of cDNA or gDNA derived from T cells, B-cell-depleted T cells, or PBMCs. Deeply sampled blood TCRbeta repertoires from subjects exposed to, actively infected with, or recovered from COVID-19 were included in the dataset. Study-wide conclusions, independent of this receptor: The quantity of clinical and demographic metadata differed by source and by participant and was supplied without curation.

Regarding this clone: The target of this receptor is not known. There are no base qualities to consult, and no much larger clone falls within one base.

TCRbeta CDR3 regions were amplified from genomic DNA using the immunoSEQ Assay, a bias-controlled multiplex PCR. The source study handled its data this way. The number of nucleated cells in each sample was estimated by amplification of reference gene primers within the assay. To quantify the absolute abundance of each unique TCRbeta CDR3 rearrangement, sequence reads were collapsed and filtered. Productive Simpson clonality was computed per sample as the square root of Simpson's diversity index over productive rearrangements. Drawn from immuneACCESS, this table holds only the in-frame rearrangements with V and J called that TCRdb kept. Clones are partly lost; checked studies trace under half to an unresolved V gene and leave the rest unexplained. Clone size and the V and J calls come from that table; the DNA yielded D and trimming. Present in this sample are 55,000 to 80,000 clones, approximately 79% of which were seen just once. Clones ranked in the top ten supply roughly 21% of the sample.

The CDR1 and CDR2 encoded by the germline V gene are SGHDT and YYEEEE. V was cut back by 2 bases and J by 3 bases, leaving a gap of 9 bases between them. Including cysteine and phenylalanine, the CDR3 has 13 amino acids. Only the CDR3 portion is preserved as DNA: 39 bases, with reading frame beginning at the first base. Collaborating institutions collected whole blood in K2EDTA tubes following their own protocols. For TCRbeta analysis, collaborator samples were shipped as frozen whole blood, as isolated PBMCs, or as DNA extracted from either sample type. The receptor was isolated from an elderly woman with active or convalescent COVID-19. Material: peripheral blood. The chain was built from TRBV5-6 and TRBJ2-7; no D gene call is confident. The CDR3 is CASSFSRIYEQYF. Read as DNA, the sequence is TGTGCCAGCAGCTTCTCCAGGATCTACGAGCAGTACTTC.